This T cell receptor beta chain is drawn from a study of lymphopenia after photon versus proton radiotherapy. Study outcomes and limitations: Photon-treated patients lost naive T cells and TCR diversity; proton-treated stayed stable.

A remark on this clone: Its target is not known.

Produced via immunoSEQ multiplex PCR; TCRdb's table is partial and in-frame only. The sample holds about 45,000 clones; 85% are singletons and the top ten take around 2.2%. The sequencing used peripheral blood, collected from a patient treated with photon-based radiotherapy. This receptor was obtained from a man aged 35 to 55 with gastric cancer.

This CDR3 reads CASKIRLAGNNEQFF. Written as DNA, the CDR3 is TGTGCCAGCAAGATAAGACTAGCGGGAAACAATGAGCAGTTCTTC. The chain links TRBV6-6 to TRBJ2-1; 11 bases line up with TRBD2. Germline V gives CDR1 MNHNY, CDR2 SVGAGI (reference sequence). The CDR3 is 15 residues long. V dropped 7 bases and J dropped 5; count of bases not matched to a gene: 7.